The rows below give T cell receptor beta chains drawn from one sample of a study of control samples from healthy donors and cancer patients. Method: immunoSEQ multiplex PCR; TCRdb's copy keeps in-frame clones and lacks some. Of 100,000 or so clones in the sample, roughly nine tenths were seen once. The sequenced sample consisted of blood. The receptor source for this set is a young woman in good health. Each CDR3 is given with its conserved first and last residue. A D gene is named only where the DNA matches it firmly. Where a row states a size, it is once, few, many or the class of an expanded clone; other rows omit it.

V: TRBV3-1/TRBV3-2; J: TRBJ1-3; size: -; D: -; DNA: TGTGCCAGCTCAGGGGACCCTGGAAACACCATATATTTT; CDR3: CASSGDPGNTIYF
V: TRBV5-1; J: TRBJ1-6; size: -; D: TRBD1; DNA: TGCGCCAGCAGCCGCGACAGGGAAATGTATAATTCACCCCTCCACTTT; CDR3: CASSRDREMYNSPLHF
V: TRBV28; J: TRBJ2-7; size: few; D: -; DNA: TGTGCCAGCAGTCACACCTACGAGCAGTACTTC; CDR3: CASSHTYEQYF
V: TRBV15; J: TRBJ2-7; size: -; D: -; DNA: TGTGCCACCAGCAGAGATAGGCCAGGGCCCTACGAGCAGTACTTC; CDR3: CATSRDRPGPYEQYF
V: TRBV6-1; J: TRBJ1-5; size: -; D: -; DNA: TGTGCCAGCAGTGAGACAGTCAATCAGCCCCAGCATTTT; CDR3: CASSETVNQPQHF
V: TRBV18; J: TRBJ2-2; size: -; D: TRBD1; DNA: TGTGCCAGCTCACCTCCGGGACAGGCTACCGGGGAGCTGTTTTTT; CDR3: CASSPPGQATGELFF
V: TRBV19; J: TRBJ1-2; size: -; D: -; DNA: TGTGCCAGTAGTATAGATTGGCAGATCTCCTACGGCTACACCTTC; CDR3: CASSIDWQISYGYTF
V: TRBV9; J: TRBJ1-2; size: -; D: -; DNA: TGTGCCAGCAGCGATCAGGGAGGAGGGTATGGCTACACCTTC; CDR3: CASSDQGGGYGYTF
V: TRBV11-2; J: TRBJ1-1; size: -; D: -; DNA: TGTGCCAGCAGTTCGACAGTACTCACTGAAGCTTTCTTT; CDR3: CASSSTVLTEAFF
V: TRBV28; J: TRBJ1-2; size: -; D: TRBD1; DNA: TGTGCCAGCACCAGAGGGGGGACAGGGGGCACCAACTATGGCTACACCTTC; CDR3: CASTRGGTGGTNYGYTF
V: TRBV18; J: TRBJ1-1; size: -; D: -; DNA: TGTGCCAGCTCACCTGCAGACCGGACAGTGAACACTGAAGCTTTCTTT; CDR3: CASSPADRTVNTEAFF
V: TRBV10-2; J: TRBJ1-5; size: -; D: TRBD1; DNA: TGCGCCAGCAGTGACGGGACAGGGCCCAATCAGCCCCAGCATTTT; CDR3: CASSDGTGPNQPQHF
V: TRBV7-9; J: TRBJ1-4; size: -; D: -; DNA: TGTGCCAGCAGCTTAGGGACAGCTAATGAAAAACTGTTTTTT; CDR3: CASSLGTANEKLFF
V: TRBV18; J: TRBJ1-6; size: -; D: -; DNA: TGTGCCAGCTCACCACCTTCTTCGGGGGTGAATTCACCCCTCCACTTT; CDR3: CASSPPSSGVNSPLHF
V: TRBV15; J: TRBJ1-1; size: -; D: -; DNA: TGTGCCACCAGCAGGCTTTTTGGGGGCCGCGGCACTGAAGCTTTCTTT; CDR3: CATSRLFGGRGTEAFF
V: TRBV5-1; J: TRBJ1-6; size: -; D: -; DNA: TGCGCCAGCAGCTTAATCCCGTCCGGTAATTCACCCCTCCACTTT; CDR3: CASSLIPSGNSPLHF
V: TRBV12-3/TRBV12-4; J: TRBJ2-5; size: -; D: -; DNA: TGTGCCAGCTTGGGGGGTTGGGGAGAGACCCAGTACTTC; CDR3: CASLGGWGETQYF
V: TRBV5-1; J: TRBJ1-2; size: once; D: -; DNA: TGCGCCAGCAGCTTGTGGCAGGTGAGTAACTATGGCTACACCTTC; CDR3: CASSLWQVSNYGYTF
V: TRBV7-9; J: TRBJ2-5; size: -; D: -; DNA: TGTGCCAGCAGCCCTAGGACACTACAAGAGACCCAGTACTTC; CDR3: CASSPRTLQETQYF
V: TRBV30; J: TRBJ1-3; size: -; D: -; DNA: TGTGCCTGGAGTGTAAGGGGAAACACCATATATTTT; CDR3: CAWSVRGNTIYF
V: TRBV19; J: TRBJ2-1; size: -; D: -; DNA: TGTGCCAGTAGTACCGAGGGCTCGTACTACAATGAGCAGTTCTTC; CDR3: CASSTEGSYYNEQFF
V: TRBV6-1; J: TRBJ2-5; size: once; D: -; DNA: TGTGCCAGCAGTGATTGGCGGACAAAGGGGGAGACCCAGTACTTC; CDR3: CASSDWRTKGETQYF
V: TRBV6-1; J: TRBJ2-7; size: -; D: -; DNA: TGTGCCAGCAGTGAAGGGAGTAGCGGTTCCTACGAGCAGTACTTC; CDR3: CASSEGSSGSYEQYF
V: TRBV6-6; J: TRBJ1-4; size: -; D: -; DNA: TGTGCCAGCAGTCTCCATCTTGGGAATGAAAAACTGTTTTTT; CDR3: CASSLHLGNEKLFF
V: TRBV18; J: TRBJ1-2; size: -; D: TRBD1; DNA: TGTGCCAGCTCACCAGGTCAGGGGGCGCGTATTGGTGGCTACACCTTC; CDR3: CASSPGQGARIGGYTF
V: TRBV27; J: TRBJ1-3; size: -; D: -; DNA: TGTGCCAGCAGGGGACGACCTGGAAACACCATATATTTT; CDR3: CASRGRPGNTIYF
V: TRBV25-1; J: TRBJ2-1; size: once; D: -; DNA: TGTGCCAGCAGCCATGGTTTCAATGAGCAGTTCTTC; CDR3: CASSHGFNEQFF
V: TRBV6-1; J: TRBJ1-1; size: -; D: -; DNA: TGTGCCAGCAGTGAGGGGCCTGTCGGGGAAGCTTTCTTT; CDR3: CASSEGPVGEAFF
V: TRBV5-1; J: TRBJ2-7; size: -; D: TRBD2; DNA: TGCGCCAGCAGTACCGGGGGGGTAGTGTACGAGCAGTACTTC; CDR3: CASSTGGVVYEQYF
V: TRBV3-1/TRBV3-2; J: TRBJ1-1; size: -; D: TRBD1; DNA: TGTGCCCGCAGCCGGGGGGAGGGGGCCGACACTGAAGCTTTCTTT; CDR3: CARSRGEGADTEAFF
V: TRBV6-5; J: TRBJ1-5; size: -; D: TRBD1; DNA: TGTGCCAGCAGCTACAGGGGGACTAATCAGCCCCAGCATTTT; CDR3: CASSYRGTNQPQHF
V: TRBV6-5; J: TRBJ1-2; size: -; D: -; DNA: TGTGCCAGCAGTAAGGACAGAAACTATGGCTACACCTTC; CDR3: CASSKDRNYGYTF
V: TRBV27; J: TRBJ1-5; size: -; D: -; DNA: TGTGCCAGCAGTTTGGTCCCCAATCAGCCCCAGCATTTT; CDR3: CASSLVPNQPQHF
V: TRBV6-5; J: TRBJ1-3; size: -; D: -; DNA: TGTGCCAGCAGTCACCCGGACACCTCTGGAAACACCATATATTTT; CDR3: CASSHPDTSGNTIYF
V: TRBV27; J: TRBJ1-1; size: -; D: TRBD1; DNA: TGTGCCAGCAGTAAAAGCGGGACAGGCCGTGAAGCTTTCTTT; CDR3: CASSKSGTGREAFF
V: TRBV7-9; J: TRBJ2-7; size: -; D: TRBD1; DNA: TGTGCCAGCAGCTGGGGGACAGTCGAGCAGTACTTC; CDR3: CASSWGTVEQYF
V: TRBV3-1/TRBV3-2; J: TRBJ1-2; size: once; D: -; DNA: TGTGCCAGCAGCCCTATTCGGAGGGCTAACTATGGCTACACCTTC; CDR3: CASSPIRRANYGYTF
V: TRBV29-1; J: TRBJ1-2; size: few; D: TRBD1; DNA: TGCAGCGTCGACTCGACAAGGGGGCACAACTATGGCTACACCTTC; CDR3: CSVDSTRGHNYGYTF
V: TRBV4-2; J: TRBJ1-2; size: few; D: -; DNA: TGTGCCAGCAGCCATTGGGGGGTCGGCTACACCTTC; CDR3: CASSHWGVGYTF
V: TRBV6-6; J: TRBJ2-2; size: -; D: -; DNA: TGTGCCAGCAGCACCCAGCTCCCATACACCGGGGAGCTGTTTTTT; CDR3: CASSTQLPYTGELFF
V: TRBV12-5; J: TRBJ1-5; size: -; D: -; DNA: TGTGCTAGTGGACGAGAATTGCCAGGGCCCTTTAGCAATCAGCCCCAGCATTTT; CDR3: CASGRELPGPFSNQPQHF
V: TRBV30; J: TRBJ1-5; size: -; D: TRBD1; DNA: TGTGCCTGGAAGGGACAGGGAACTCAGCCCCAGCATTTT; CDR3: CAWKGQGTQPQHF
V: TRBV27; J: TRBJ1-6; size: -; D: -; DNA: TGTGCCAGCAGTCCCTTCCCCGGACGGGGTAATTCACCCCTCCACTTT; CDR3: CASSPFPGRGNSPLHF
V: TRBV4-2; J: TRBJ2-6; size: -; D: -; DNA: TGTGCCAGCAGCCAAGATTCTGGGGCCAACGTCCTGACTTTC; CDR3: CASSQDSGANVLTF
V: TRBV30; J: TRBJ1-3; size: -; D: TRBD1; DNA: TGTGCCTGGGCGGGGACAGGCGTCTTCTCTGGAAACACCATATATTTT; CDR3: CAWAGTGVFSGNTIYF
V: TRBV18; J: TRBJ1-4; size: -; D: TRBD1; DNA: TGTGCCAGCTCACCTTTGCCGGGACAGGGGGCAGGTGAAAAACTGTTTTTT; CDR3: CASSPLPGQGAGEKLFF
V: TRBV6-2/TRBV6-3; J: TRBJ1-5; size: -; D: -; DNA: TGTGCCAGCAGCCCTAGACACCCGATGTGGAGCAATCAGCCCCAGCATTTT; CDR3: CASSPRHPMWSNQPQHF
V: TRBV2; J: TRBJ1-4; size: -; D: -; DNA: TGTGCCAGCAGTGAAGGGACAGATATAGAAAAACTGTTTTTT; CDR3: CASSEGTDIEKLFF
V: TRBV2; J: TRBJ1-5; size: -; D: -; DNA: TGTGCCAGCAAGGAGGACAGTTACAATCAGCCCCAGCATTTT; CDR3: CASKEDSYNQPQHF
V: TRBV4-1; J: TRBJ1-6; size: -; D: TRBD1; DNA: TGCGCCAGCAGCCAAGATAACAGGGGGCCACCCCTCCACTTT; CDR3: CASSQDNRGPPLHF
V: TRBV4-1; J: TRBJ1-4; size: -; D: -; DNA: TGCGCCAGCAGCCAACAGAAAACAACTAATGAAAAACTGTTTTTT; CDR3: CASSQQKTTNEKLFF
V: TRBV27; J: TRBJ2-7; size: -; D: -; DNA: TGTGCCAGCAGTTTATCGACAGGCCGGGGTGGAGAGCAGTACTTC; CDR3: CASSLSTGRGGEQYF
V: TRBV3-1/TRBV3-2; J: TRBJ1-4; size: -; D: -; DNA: TGTGCCAGCAGCCAAGGTCAGGGGATAGGTGAAAAACCGTTTTTT; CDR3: CASSQGQGIGEKPFF
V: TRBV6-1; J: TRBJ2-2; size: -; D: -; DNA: TGTGCCAGCAGTGAAGCGGGAGACACCGGGGAGCTGTTTTTT; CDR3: CASSEAGDTGELFF
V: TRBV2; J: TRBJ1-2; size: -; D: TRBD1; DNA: TGTGCCAGGGGGAAGGGGGCATATGATGGCTACACCTTC; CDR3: CARGKGAYDGYTF
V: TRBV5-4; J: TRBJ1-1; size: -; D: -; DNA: TGTGCCAGCAGCTTGGAACACATAGACACTGAAGCTTTCTTT; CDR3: CASSLEHIDTEAFF
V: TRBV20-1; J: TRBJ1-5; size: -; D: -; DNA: TGCAGTGCTAGAGATACGGTGACCCAGCATTTT; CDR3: CSARDTVTQHF
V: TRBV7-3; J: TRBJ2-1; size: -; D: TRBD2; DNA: TGTGCCAGCAGCTCCAGATCTAGCGGGGGCTCCTACAATGAGCAGTTCTTC; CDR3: CASSSRSSGGSYNEQFF
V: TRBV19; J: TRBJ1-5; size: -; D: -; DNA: TGTGCCGCTGGGGGAGGGGGGGGCAGGGGCAATCAGCCCCAGCATTTT; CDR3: CAAGGGGGRGNQPQHF